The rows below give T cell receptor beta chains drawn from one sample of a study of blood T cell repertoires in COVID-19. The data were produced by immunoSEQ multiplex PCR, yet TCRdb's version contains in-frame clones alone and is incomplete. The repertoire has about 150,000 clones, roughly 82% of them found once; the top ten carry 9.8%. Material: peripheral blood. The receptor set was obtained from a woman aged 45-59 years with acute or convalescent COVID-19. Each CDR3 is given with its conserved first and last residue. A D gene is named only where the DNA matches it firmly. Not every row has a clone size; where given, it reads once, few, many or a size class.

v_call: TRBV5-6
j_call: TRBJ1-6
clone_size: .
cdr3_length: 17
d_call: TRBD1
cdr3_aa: CASSPGTGVIYNSPLHF
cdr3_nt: TGTGCCAGCAGCCCCGGGACAGGGGTAATTTATAATTCACCCCTCCACTTT

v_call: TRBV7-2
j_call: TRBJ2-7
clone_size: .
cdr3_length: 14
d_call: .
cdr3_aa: CASSLARERSEQYF
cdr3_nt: TGTGCCAGCAGCTTAGCCAGGGAAAGAAGCGAGCAGTACTTC

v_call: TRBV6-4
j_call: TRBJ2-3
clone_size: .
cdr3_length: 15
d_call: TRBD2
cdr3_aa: CASSDTSGVTDTQYF
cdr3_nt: TGTGCCAGCAGTGACACTAGCGGGGTCACAGATACGCAGTATTTT

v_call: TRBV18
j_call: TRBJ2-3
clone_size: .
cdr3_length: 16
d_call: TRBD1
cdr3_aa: CASTLTPGQAEYTQYF
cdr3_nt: TGTGCCAGCACGCTCACCCCGGGACAGGCTGAATATACGCAGTATTTT

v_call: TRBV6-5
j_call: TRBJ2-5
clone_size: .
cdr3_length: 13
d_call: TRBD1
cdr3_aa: CASRSGQGRTQYF
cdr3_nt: TGTGCCAGCAGATCAGGACAGGGCAGGACCCAGTACTTC

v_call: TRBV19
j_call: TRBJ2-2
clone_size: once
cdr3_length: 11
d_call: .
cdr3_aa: CASSLSGELFF
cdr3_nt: TGTGCCAGTAGTCTATCCGGGGAGCTGTTTTTT

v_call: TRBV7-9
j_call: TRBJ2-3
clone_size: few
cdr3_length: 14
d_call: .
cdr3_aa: CASSGGTSTDTQYF
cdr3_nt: TGTGCCAGCAGTGGCGGGACTAGCACAGATACGCAGTATTTT

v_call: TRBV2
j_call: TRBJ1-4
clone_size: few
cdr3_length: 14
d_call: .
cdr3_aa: CASSDRVEVVKLFF
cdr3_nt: TGTGCCAGCAGTGACAGGGTAGAGGTGGTAAAACTGTTTTTT

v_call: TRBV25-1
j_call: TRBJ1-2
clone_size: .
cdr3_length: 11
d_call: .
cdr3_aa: CASGTTGGYTF
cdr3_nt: TGTGCCAGCGGGACGACAGGTGGCTACACCTTC

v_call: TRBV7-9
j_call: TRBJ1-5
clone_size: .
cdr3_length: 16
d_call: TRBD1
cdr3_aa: CASSPGQGMSNQPQHF
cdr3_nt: TGTGCCAGCAGCCCAGGACAGGGGATGAGCAATCAGCCCCAGCATTTT

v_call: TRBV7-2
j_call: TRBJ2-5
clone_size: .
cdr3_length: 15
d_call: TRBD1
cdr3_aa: CASSRMGQVQETQYF
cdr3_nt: TGTGCCAGCAGCAGAATGGGACAGGTCCAAGAGACCCAGTACTTC

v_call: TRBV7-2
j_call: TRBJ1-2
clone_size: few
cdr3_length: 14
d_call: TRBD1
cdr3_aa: CASTAGQRNYGYTF
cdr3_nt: TGTGCCAGCACTGCGGGACAGCGGAACTATGGCTACACCTTC

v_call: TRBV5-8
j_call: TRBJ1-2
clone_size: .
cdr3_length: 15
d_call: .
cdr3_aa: CASSAYAGALRGYTF
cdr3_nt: TGTGCCAGCAGCGCCTATGCGGGGGCCCTGAGGGGCTACACCTTC

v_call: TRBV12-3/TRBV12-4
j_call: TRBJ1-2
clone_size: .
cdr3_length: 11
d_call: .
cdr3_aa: CASSSGVGYTF
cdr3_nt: TGTGCCAGCAGTTCAGGTGTGGGCTACACCTTC

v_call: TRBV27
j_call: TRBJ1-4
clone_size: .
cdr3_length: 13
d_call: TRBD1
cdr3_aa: CASSFGTAKKLFF
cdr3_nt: TGTGCCAGCAGTTTCGGGACAGCCAAAAAACTGTTTTTT

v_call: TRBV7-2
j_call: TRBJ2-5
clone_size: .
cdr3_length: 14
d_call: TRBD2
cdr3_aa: CASSLAGGWNTQYF
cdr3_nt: TGTGCCAGCAGCCTAGCGGGAGGTTGGAACACCCAGTACTTC

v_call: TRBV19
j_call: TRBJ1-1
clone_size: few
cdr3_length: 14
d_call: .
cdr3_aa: CASISDAGSTEAFF
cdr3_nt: TGTGCCAGTATCTCCGATGCGGGGTCCACTGAAGCTTTCTTT

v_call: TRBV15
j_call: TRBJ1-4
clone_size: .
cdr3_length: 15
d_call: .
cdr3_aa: CATSRDLTLGGKLFF
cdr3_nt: TGTGCCACCAGCAGAGATTTGACTCTGGGGGGGAAACTGTTTTTT

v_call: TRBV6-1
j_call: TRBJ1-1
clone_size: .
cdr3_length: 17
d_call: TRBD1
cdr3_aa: CASSEAVTGARNTEAFF
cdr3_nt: TGTGCCAGCAGTGAAGCGGTGACAGGGGCCCGGAACACTGAAGCTTTCTTT

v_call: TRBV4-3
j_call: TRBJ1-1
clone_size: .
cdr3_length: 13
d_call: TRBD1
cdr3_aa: CASSPDRDTEAFF
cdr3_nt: TGCGCCAGCAGCCCCGACAGGGACACTGAAGCTTTCTTT

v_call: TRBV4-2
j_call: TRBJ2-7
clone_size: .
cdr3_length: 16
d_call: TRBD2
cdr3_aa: CASSRSGGGSSYEQYF
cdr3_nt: TGTGCCAGCAGCCGCAGCGGGGGGGGGAGCTCCTACGAGCAGTACTTC

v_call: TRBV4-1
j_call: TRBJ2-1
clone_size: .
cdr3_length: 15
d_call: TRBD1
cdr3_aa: CASSRYRGTYNEQFF
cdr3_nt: TGCGCCAGCAGCCGATACAGGGGGACCTACAATGAGCAGTTCTTC

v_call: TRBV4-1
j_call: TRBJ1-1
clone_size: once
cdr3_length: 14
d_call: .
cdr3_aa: CASSQVFLDTEAFF
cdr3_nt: TGCGCCAGCAGCCAAGTATTTCTAGACACTGAAGCTTTCTTT

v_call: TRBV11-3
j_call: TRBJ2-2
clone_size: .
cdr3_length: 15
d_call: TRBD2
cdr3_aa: CASSFGLADTGELFF
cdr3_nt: TGTGCCAGCAGCTTCGGACTAGCGGATACCGGGGAGCTGTTTTTT

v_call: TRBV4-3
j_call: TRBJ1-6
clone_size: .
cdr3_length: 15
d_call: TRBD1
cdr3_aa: CASSQRQGAESPLHF
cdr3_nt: TGCGCCAGCAGCCAAAGACAGGGGGCCGAGTCACCCCTCCACTTT

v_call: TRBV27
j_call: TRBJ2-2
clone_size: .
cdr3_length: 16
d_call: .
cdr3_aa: CASSFMAPGRTGELFF
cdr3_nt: TGTGCCAGCAGTTTTATGGCTCCAGGTCGCACCGGGGAGCTGTTTTTT

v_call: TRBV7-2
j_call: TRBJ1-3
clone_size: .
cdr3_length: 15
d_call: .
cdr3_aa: CASSLGHASGNTIYF
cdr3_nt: TGTGCCAGCAGCTTAGGGCATGCCTCTGGAAACACCATATATTTT

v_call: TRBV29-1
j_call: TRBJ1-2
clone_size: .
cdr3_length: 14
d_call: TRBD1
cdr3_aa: CSARDRRDGYGYTF
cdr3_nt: TGCAGCGCCCGGGACAGAAGAGACGGGTATGGCTACACCTTC

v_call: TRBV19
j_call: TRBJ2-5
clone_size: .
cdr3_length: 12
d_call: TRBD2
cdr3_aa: CASIGSGETQYF
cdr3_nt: TGTGCCAGTATAGGTAGCGGGGAGACCCAGTACTTC

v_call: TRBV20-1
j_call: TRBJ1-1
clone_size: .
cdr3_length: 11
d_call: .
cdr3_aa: CSAPGNTEAFF
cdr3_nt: TGCAGTGCCCCTGGCAACACTGAAGCTTTCTTT

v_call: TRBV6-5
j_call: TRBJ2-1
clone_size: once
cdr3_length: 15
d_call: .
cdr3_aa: CASSYSSGAYNEQFF
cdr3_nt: TGTGCCAGCAGTTACTCCTCGGGGGCCTACAATGAGCAGTTCTTC

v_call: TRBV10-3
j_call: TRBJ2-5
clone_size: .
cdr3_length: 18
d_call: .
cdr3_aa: CAISESFSSGLLQETQYF
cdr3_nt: TGTGCCATCAGTGAGTCGTTTTCTTCGGGACTGCTCCAAGAGACCCAGTACTTC

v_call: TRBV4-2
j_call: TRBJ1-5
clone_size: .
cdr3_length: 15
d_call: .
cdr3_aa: CASSQGGRAHQPQHF
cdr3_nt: TGTGCCAGCAGCCAGGGCGGCAGGGCCCATCAGCCCCAGCATTTT

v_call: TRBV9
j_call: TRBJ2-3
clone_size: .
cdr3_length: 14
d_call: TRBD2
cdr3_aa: CASSSRGGRATQYF
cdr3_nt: TGTGCCAGCAGCTCCCGGGGGGGGCGGGCTACGCAGTATTTT

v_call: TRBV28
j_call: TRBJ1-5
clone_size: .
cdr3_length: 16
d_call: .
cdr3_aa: CASSPRGGRQRPPQHF
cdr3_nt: TGTGCCAGCAGTCCCCGGGGGGGGCGGCAACGACCGCCCCAGCATTTT

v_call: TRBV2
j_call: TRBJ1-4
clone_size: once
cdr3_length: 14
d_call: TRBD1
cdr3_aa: CASRPGTGREKLFF
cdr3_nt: TGTGCCAGCAGGCCCGGGACAGGGCGCGAAAAACTGTTTTTT

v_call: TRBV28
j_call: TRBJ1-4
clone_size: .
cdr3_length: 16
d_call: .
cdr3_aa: CASSPALQGYNEKLFF
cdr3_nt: TGTGCCAGCAGCCCAGCCCTTCAGGGCTATAATGAAAAACTGTTTTTT